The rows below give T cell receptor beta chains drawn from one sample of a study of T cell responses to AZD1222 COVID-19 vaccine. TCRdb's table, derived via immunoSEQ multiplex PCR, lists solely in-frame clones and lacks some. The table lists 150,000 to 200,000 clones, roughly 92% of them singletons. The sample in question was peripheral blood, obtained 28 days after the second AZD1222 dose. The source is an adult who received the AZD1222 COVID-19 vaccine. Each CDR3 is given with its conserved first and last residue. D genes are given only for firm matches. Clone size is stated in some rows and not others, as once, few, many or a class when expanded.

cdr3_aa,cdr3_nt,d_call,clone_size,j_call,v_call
CASSYDSEKLFF,TGTGCCAGCAGTTACGACAGTGAAAAACTGTTTTTT,-,-,TRBJ1-4,TRBV6-2/TRBV6-3
CAISEGTGGWSGPQHF,TGTGCCATCAGTGAAGGGACAGGGGGCTGGTCAGGTCCCCAGCATTTT,TRBD1,once,TRBJ1-5,TRBV10-3
CPSSRPAYNEQFF,TGCCCCAGCAGCCGCCCGGCCTACAATGAGCAGTTCTTC,-,-,TRBJ2-1,TRBV10-2
CASSWGVHYEQYF,TGTGCCAGCAGTTGGGGGGTCCACTACGAGCAGTACTTC,-,-,TRBJ2-7,TRBV12-3/TRBV12-4
CASSAGTPETQYF,TGTGCCAGCAGCGCCGGGACCCCAGAGACCCAGTACTTC,-,-,TRBJ2-5,TRBV9
CASSPRGGYRGSEEWSTQYF,TGTGCCAGCAGCCCAAGGGGGGGGTACAGGGGTTCCGAGGAGTGGAGTACGCAGTATTTT,-,-,TRBJ2-3,TRBV9
CASSLARETQETQYF,TGTGCCAGCAGCTTAGCGCGGGAGACTCAAGAGACCCAGTACTTC,TRBD2,-,TRBJ2-5,TRBV7-8
CASSVGQGRKLFF,TGCGCCAGCAGCGTGGGACAGGGACGAAAACTGTTTTTT,TRBD1,-,TRBJ1-4,TRBV5-1
CASSLLGSDEQYF,TGTGCCAGCAGTTTGTTGGGGAGCGACGAGCAGTACTTC,-,-,TRBJ2-7,TRBV27
CASSPGGGGYNEQFF,TGTGCCAGCAGCCCGGGGGGAGGTGGGTACAATGAGCAGTTCTTC,TRBD2,-,TRBJ2-1,TRBV7-2
CASSLSQGQTDTQYF,TGTGCCAGCAGTTTGTCGCAGGGTCAAACAGATACGCAGTATTTT,-,-,TRBJ2-3,TRBV28
CASSLGTSGRRRGYEQYF,TGTGCCAGCAGCTTAGGGACTAGCGGGAGGAGAAGGGGGTACGAGCAGTACTTC,TRBD2,-,TRBJ2-7,TRBV7-2
CASSLGQPNTGELFF,TGCGCCAGCAGCCTCGGACAGCCGAACACCGGGGAGCTGTTTTTT,-,once,TRBJ2-2,TRBV5-1
CAWSPQALRGPQHF,TGTGCCTGGAGCCCTCAGGCCCTGCGGGGGCCCCAGCATTTT,-,few,TRBJ1-5,TRBV30
CASSIDAAGYTEAFF,TGTGCCAGTAGTATAGATGCGGCAGGGTACACTGAAGCTTTCTTT,-,-,TRBJ1-1,TRBV19
CASSIVQGQETQYF,TGTGCCAGTAGTATAGTCCAGGGGCAAGAGACCCAGTACTTC,-,-,TRBJ2-5,TRBV19
CASKLTGNQPQHF,TGTGCCAGCAAATTAACAGGGAATCAGCCCCAGCATTTT,-,-,TRBJ1-5,TRBV28
CASRWRATYNEQFF,TGTGCCAGCAGATGGAGGGCGACCTACAATGAGCAGTTCTTC,-,-,TRBJ2-1,TRBV28
CASSSRRGSNTEAFF,TGTGCCAGCAGCTCGAGACGGGGGTCGAACACTGAAGCTTTCTTT,-,-,TRBJ1-1,TRBV11-2